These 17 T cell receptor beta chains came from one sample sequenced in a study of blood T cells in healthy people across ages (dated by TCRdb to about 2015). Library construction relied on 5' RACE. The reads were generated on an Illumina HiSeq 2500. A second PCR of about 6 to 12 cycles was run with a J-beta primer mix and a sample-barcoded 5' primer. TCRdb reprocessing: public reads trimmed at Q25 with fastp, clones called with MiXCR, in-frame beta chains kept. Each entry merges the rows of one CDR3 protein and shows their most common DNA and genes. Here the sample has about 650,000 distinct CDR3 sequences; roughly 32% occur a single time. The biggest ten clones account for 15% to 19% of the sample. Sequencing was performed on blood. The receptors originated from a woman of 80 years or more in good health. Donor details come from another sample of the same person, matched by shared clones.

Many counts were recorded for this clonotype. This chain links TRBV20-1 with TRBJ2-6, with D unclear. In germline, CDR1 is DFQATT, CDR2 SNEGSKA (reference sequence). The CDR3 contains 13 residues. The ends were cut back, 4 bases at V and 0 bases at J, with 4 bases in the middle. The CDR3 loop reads CSAISSGANVLTF. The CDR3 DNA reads TGCAGTGCTATTAGCTCTGGGGCCAACGTCCTGACTTTC.

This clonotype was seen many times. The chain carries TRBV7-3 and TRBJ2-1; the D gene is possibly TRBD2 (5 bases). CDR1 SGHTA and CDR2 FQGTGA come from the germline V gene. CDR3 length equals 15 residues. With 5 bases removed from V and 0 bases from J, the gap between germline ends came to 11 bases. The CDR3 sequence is CASSPGAGSYNEQFF. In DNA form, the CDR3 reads TGTGCCAGCAGCCCAGGCGCGGGCTCCTACAATGAGCAGTTCTTC.

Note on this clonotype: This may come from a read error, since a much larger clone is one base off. CDR3 residues: CATSDFESNEQYF. CDR3 DNA: TGTGCCACCAGTGATTTTGAGAGCAATGAGCAGTACTTC. The gene calls are TRBV24-1 and TRBJ2-5; D call uncertain. Per germline, CDR1 KGHDR and CDR2 SFDVKD. V lost 1 base to trimming and J lost 11 bases, with 13 bases between them. CDR3 length: 13 amino acids.

The CDR3 here is CSVGGRAWNEQFF. The CDR3 region has the DNA TGCAGCGTTGGCGGGAGGGCCTGGAATGAGCAGTTCTTC. The V call is TRBV29-1, the J call TRBJ2-1; 9 nucleotides match TRBD2. With 4 bases clipped from V and 7 bases from J, the junction kept 5 bases outside the gene matches. CDR3 length: 13 amino acids. CDR1 is SQVTM, CDR2 ANQGSEA, per germline.

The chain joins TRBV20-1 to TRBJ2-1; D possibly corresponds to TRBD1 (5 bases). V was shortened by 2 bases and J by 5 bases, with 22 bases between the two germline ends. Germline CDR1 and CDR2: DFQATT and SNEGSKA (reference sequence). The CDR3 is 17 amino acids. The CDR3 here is CSARPYGGALIDNEQFF. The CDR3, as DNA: TGCAGTGCTAGACCATACGGTGGGGCCCTAATCGACAATGAGCAGTTCTTC.

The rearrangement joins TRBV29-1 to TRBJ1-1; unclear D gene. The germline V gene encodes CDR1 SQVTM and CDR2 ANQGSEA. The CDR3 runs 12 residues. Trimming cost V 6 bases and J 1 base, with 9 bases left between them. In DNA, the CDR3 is TGCAGCGTCTCGAGTCAGAACACTGAAGCTTTCTTT. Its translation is CSVSSQNTEAFF.

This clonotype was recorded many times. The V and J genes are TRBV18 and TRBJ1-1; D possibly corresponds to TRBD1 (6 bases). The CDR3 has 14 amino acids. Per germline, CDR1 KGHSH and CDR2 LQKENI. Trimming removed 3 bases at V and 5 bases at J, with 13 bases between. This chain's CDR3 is CASSPGQGRTEAFF. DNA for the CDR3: TGTGCCAGCTCACCTGGCCAGGGGAGAACTGAAGCTTTCTTT.

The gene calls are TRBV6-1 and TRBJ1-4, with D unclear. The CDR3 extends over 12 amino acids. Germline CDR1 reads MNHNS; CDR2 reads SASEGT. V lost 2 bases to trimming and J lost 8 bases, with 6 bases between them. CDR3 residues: CASSESWEKLFF. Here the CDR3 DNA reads TGTGCCAGCAGTGAAAGTTGGGAAAAACTGTTTTTT.

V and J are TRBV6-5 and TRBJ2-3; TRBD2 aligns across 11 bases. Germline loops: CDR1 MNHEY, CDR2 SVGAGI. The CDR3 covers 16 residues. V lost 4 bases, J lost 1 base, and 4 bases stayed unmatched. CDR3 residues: CASSSTTSGGTDTQYF. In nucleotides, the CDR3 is TGTGCCAGCAGTTCGACGACTAGCGGGGGCACAGATACGCAGTATTTT.

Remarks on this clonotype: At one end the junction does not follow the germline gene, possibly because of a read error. CDR3 DNA sequence: TGTGTCAGCAGCTTAGCGGCGACGGAGCAAGAGACCCAGTTCTTC. Residues: CVSSLAATEQETQFF. The chain recombines TRBV7-2 with TRBJ2-5, with D possibly being TRBD2 (6 bases). Judging by the DNA end, TRBJ2-1 fits better; the J call may be wrong. This CDR3 is built from 15 residues. Germline V gene sequence: CDR1 SGHTA, CDR2 FQGNSA.

The CDR3, as DNA: TGTGCCTGGAGTGGGGCAGCCCATCAGCCCCAGCATTTT. This encodes CAWSGAAHQPQHF. This chain uses TRBV30 with TRBJ1-5, with no clear D. The CDR3 is made up of 13 amino acids. Germline CDR1 reads GTSNPN; CDR2 reads SVGIG (reference sequence). V lost 1 base and J 5 bases, leaving 9 bases between the germline ends.

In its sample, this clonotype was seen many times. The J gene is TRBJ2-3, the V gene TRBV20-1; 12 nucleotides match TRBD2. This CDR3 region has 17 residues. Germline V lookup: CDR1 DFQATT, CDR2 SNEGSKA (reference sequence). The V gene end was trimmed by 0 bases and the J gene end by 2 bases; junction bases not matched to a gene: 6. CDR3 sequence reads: CSARDYLAGGTTDTQYF. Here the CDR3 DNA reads TGCAGTGCTAGAGATTACCTAGCGGGGGGGACCACAGATACGCAGTATTTT.

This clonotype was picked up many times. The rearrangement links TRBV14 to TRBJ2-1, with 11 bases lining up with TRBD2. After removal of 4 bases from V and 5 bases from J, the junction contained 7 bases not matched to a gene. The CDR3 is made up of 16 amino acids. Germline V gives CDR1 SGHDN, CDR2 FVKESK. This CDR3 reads CASSLLAGGLDNEQFF. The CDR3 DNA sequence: TGTGCCAGCAGCCTTTTAGCGGGGGGGCTGGACAATGAGCAGTTCTTC. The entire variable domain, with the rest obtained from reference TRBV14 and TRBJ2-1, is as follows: EAGVTQFPSHSVIEKGQTVTLRCDPISGHDNLYWYRRVMGKEIKFLLHFVKESKQDESGMPNNRFLAERTGGTYSTLKVQPAELEDSGVYFCASSLLAGGLDNEQFFGPGTRLTVL.

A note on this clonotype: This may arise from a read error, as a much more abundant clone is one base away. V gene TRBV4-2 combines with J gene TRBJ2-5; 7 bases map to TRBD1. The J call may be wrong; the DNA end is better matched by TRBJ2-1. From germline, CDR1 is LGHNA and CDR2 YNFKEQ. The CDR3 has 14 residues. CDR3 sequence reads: CASSQVGTEETQFF. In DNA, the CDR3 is TGTGCCAGCAGCCAAGTCGGGACAGAAGAGACCCAGTTCTTC.

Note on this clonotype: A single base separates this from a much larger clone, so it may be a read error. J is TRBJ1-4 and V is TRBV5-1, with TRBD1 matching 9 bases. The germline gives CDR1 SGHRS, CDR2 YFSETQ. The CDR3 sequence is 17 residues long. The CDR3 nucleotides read TGCGCCAGCAGCTTGCGCGGACAGGGGACAACTAATGAAAAACCGTTTTTT. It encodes CASSLRGQGTTNEKPFF. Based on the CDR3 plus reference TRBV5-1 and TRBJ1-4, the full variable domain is KAGVTQTPRYLIKTRGQQVTLSCSPISGHRSVSWYQQTPGQGLQFLFEYFSETQRNKGNFPGRFSGRQFSNSRSEMNVSTLELGDSALYLCASSLRGQGTTNEKPFFGSGTQLSVL.

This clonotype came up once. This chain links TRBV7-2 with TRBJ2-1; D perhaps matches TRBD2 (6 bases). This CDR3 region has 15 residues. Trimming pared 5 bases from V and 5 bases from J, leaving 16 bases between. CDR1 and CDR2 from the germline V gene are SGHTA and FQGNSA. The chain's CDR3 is CASSRTGVPNNEQFF. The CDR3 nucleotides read TGTGCCAGCAGCCGAACGGGGGTCCCCAACAATGAGCAGTTCTTC.

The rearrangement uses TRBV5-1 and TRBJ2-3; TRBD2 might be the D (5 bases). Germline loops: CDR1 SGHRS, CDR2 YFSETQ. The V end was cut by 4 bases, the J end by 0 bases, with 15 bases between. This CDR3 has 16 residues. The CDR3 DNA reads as TGCGCCAGCAGCCCAGCTGTGGACTGGAGCACAGATACGCAGTATTTT. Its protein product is CASSPAVDWSTDTQYF.